Here is one T cell receptor beta chain with its context. Profiling relied on immunoSEQ multiplex PCR, and the TCRdb table lists in-frame clones only, not all of them. The sample lists under 130,000 clones; roughly nine tenths were seen once. Trimming left V 3 bases short and J 9 bases short, with 16 bases between. Looked up from germline, CDR1 is SGDLS and CDR2 is YYNGEE. This CDR3 has 14 residues. This sample is drawn from a study of T cell responses to AZD1222 COVID-19 vaccine. The TCR sequence derives from an adult who received the AZD1222 COVID-19 vaccine. This sequence joins TRBV9 and TRBJ2-1, with D possibly TRBD1 on 6 matching bases. Material: peripheral blood, obtained 28 days after the second AZD1222 dose. CDR3 sequence: CASSDRDTPGEQFF. The CDR3 DNA sequence: TGTGCCAGCAGCGACAGGGACACCCCGGGTGAGCAGTTCTTC.